Shown below are 22 T cell receptor beta chains from a single sample sequenced in a study of blood T cell repertoires in COVID-19. Profiling relied on immunoSEQ multiplex PCR, and the TCRdb table lists in-frame clones only, not all of them. The data hold about 190,000 clones, with about nine tenths observed a single time. The sample consisted of peripheral blood. The receptors come from a man aged 25-45 years with acute or convalescent COVID-19.

The V and J genes are TRBV11-3 and TRBJ2-2; 8 bases match TRBD2. The V gene's germline CDR1 is SGHNT and CDR2 YENEEA. The V gene end was trimmed by 5 bases and the J gene end by 4 bases; junction bases not matched to a gene: 9. This CDR3 contains 16 residues. The CDR3: CASSMKERETTGELFF. CDR3 coding DNA: TGTGCCAGCAGCATGAAAGAGCGGGAGACCACCGGGGAGCTGTTTTTT.

This rearrangement joins TRBV12-3 or TRBV12-4 to TRBJ2-3, with a weak D call TRBD2 (5 bases). Trimming stripped 6 bases from V and 2 bases from J, with 6 bases between. The CDR3 extends over 12 amino acids. CDR3 DNA sequence: TGTGCCAGCAGACTAGACACAGATACGCAGTATTTT. Protein sequence: CASRLDTDTQYF.

This clone occurred once. This rearrangement joins TRBV14 to TRBJ2-1, with 8 positions matching TRBD1. The V and J ends lost 2 bases and 4 bases, in that order; junction bases with no gene match: 4. The CDR3 consists of 15 residues. Per germline, CDR1 SGHDN and CDR2 FVKESK. The CDR3 spells CASSQNRGYYNEQFF. In nucleotides, the CDR3 is TGTGCCAGCAGCCAAAACAGGGGGTATTACAATGAGCAGTTCTTC.

The chain uses TRBV19 and TRBJ2-6; TRBD2 might be the D (6 bases). The germline V gene encodes CDR1 LNHDA and CDR2 SQIVND (reference sequence). V lost 7 bases, J lost 1 base, and 20 bases lay in between. The CDR3 has 18 amino acids. CDR3 sequence (DNA): TGTGCCAGTACAGACCCGGGGAGGCTCGATTCTGGGGCCAACGTCCTGACTTTC. The encoded protein is CASTDPGRLDSGANVLTF.

The chain combines TRBV6-1 with TRBJ1-5, with D perhaps matching TRBD1 (5 bases). CDR1 MNHNS and CDR2 SASEGT come from the germline V gene. This CDR3 comprises 16 residues. V was shortened by 1 base and J by 2 bases, with 12 bases between the two germline ends. The CDR3 region has the DNA TGTGCCAGCAGTGAAGGTGAAGGGGAGGGCAATCAGCCCCAGCATTTT. Residues: CASSEGEGEGNQPQHF.

A remark on this clone: One end of the junction fails to match germline, which may point to a read error. CDR3 region: CASSLGLAQQYF. The CDR3 DNA reads TGTGCCAGCAGCCTAGGACTAGCCCAGCAGTATTTT. The chain uses TRBV13 and TRBJ2-3; 8 bases map to TRBD2. Per the germline V gene, CDR1 is PRHDT and CDR2 is FYEKMQ (reference sequence). The CDR3 runs to 12 residues.

The chain couples TRBV7-9 to TRBJ2-7, with 8 bases matching TRBD1. Germline CDR1 is SEHNR and CDR2 is FQNEAQ (reference sequence). The CDR3 has 14 amino acids. With 5 bases clipped from V and 7 bases from J, the junction kept 10 bases outside the gene matches. The CDR3 loop is CASSAPDRAGEQYF. Here the CDR3 DNA reads TGTGCCAGCAGCGCCCCGGACAGGGCTGGAGAGCAGTACTTC.

V gene TRBV19 combines with J gene TRBJ2-4, with D possibly being TRBD1 (6 bases). Germline CDR1 is LNHDA and CDR2 is SQIVND (reference sequence). The CDR3 is 18 amino acids. The V gene lost 5 bases and the J gene lost 1 base, with 21 bases spanning the gap. CDR3 nucleotides: TGTGCCAGTAGTCCCTCGTCTTGGACAGCTAACGCCAAAAACATTCAGTACTTC. Amino acid sequence: CASSPSSWTANAKNIQYF. Filled out from reference TRBV19 and TRBJ2-4, the complete variable domain reads DGGITQSPKYLFRKEGQNVTLSCEQNLNHDAMYWYRQDPGQGLRLIYYSQIVNDFQKGDIAEGYSVSREKKESFPLTVTSAQKNPTAFYLCASSPSSWTANAKNIQYFGAGTRLSVL.

This chain connects TRBV5-1 to TRBJ2-7; 8 nucleotides match TRBD1. Per the germline V gene, CDR1 is SGHRS and CDR2 is YFSETQ. J gave up 0 bases and V 4 bases, and 3 bases lay outside the gene matches. The CDR3 sequence is 14 residues long. CDR3 loop: CASSATGGSYEQYF. The CDR3 DNA follows: TGCGCCAGCAGCGCTACAGGGGGCTCCTACGAGCAGTACTTC.

The chain combines TRBV6-1 with TRBJ2-7, with D perhaps TRBD1 (5 bases). The CDR3 contains 13 residues. Germline CDR1 and CDR2: MNHNS and SASEGT. The germline V and J ends were trimmed by 3 bases and 5 bases, with 11 bases remaining between them. CDR3 protein: CASSDRAWDEQYF. The CDR3, as DNA: TGTGCCAGCAGTGACAGGGCTTGGGACGAGCAGTACTTC.

This clone was picked up one time. The V gene is TRBV5-1, the J gene TRBJ1-2; 8 bases fit TRBD1. V lost 3 bases to trimming and J lost 2 bases; unmatched junction nucleotides: 6. Germline V gene sequence: CDR1 SGHRS, CDR2 YFSETQ. This CDR3 is 15 amino acids long. The DNA of the CDR3 is TGCGCCAGCAGCTGGGGGACAGGATTGAACTATGGCTACACCTTC. Its translation is CASSWGTGLNYGYTF.

This sequence joins TRBV18 and TRBJ1-1; D is undetermined. The V gene's germline CDR1 is KGHSH and CDR2 LQKENI. This CDR3 is built from 14 residues. Trimming took 6 bases from V and 1 from J, leaving 12 bases between them. The CDR3 region has the DNA TGTGCCAGCTCCGCTAGAGCGGGGAACACTGAAGCTTTCTTT. Amino acids: CASSARAGNTEAFF.

J is TRBJ1-2 and V is TRBV19; maybe TRBD1 (5 bases). V gave up 5 bases and J gave up 6 bases, with 13 bases separating them. The germline V gene encodes CDR1 LNHDA and CDR2 SQIVND (reference sequence). The CDR3 totals 13 residues. The CDR3 protein is CASSAGGVDGYTF. DNA for the CDR3: TGTGCCAGTAGTGCCGGGGGGGTTGATGGCTACACCTTC.

V gene TRBV28 combines with J gene TRBJ2-7, with D hard to call. Trimming took 2 bases from V and 1 from J, leaving 6 bases between them. Per germline, CDR1 MDHEN and CDR2 SYDVKM. This CDR3 comprises 13 residues. CDR3 residues: CASSLGQSYEQYF. DNA for the CDR3: TGTGCCAGCAGTTTAGGTCAGTCCTACGAGCAGTACTTC.

V and J are TRBV5-4 and TRBJ1-1, with 9 bases identical to TRBD1. Germline assignment: CDR1 SGHNT and CDR2 YYREEE (reference sequence). V trimming: 2 bases; J trimming: 8 bases; junction bases outside the gene matches: 10. The CDR3 runs 15 residues. CDR3 bases: TGTGCCAGCAGCTTAAGTCCCGGGACAGGGTCCGAAGCTTTCTTT. As protein: CASSLSPGTGSEAFF. The whole variable domain, remainder taken from reference TRBV5-4 and TRBJ1-1, is ETGVTQSPTHLIKTRGQQVTLRCSSQSGHNTVSWYQQALGQGPQFIFQYYREEENGRGNFPPRFSGLQFPNYSSELNVNALELDDSALYLCASSLSPGTGSEAFFGQGTRLTVV.

This chain connects TRBV6-5 to TRBJ2-5; 8 bases fit TRBD2. Germline CDR1 reads MNHEY; CDR2 reads SVGAGI. J gave up 5 bases and V 0 bases, and 2 bases lay outside the gene matches. The CDR3 is 14 amino acids. This CDR3 reads CASSYSGGEETQYF. The CDR3 nucleotides read TGTGCCAGCAGTTACTCCGGGGGGGAGGAGACCCAGTACTTC.

This clone was counted once. The V gene is TRBV29-1, the J gene TRBJ2-1; TRBD2 agrees at 12 bases. The CDR3 is 13 amino acids. Germline CDR1 SQVTM, CDR2 ANQGSEA. Unmatched junction bases numbered 5, after V lost 7 bases and J lost 7 bases. CDR3 in amino acids: CSAVLAGGNEQFF. The CDR3 nucleotides read TGCAGCGCTGTACTAGCGGGGGGAAATGAGCAGTTCTTC.

The table lists this clone with a count of one. The rearrangement uses TRBV30 and TRBJ2-7; the match to TRBD1 covers 9 bases. Losses at the gene ends were 8 bases for V and 8 bases for J; bases not matched to a gene: 10. The germline gives CDR1 GTSNPN, CDR2 SVGIG (reference sequence). The CDR3 consists of 12 residues. CDR3 sequence: CAGDRAGSQQYF. Here the CDR3 DNA reads TGTGCCGGGGACAGGGCCGGCTCGCAGCAGTACTTC.

The rearrangement links TRBV18 to TRBJ1-3; tentatively, D is TRBD1 (5 bases). The germline V and J ends were trimmed by 2 bases and 4 bases, with 12 bases remaining between them. The CDR3 covers 15 residues. Germline V gives CDR1 KGHSH, CDR2 LQKENI. The CDR3 sequence: CASSPTRVRGNTIYF. CDR3 sequence (DNA): TGTGCCAGCTCACCAACCAGGGTCCGCGGAAACACCATATATTTT.

CDR3 in DNA: TGTGCCAGCAGCGTACGGGACGGGACTAGCGGGAGGTTAGCTAGCACAGATACGCAGTATTTT. It translates to CASSVRDGTSGRLASTDTQYF. This chain links TRBV9 with TRBJ2-3, with TRBD2 matching over 15 bases. Germline V gives CDR1 SGDLS, CDR2 YYNGEE. The CDR3 has 21 residues. J was trimmed by 0 bases and V by 1 base; bases with no gene match: 12. Drawing the rest from reference TRBV9 and TRBJ2-3, the complete variable domain is DSGVTQTPKHLITATGQRVTLRCSPRSGDLSVYWYQQSLDQGLQFLIQYYNGEERAKGNILERFSAQQFPDLHSELNLSSLELGDSALYFCASSVRDGTSGRLASTDTQYFGPGTRLTVL.

This chain links TRBV28 with TRBJ1-2; 7 positions agree with TRBD1. Losses at the gene ends were 10 bases for V and 8 bases for J; bases not matched to a gene: 10. The CDR3 runs to 12 residues. Germline CDR1 and CDR2: MDHEN and SYDVKM. CDR3 protein: CAIHQGGGGYTF. CDR3 DNA: TGTGCCATCCACCAGGGGGGTGGCGGCTACACCTTC.

Regarding this clone: Other DNA sequences in this sample translate to the same CDR3. J is TRBJ2-3 and V is TRBV5-1; 8 bases line up with TRBD2. Trimming at V came to 0 bases and at J to 1 base, leaving 4 bases not matched to a gene. Germline values: CDR1 SGHRS, CDR2 YFSETQ. The CDR3 sequence is 16 residues long. The CDR3 region is CASSLGLAGGTDTQYF. Written as DNA, the CDR3 is TGCGCCAGCAGCTTGGGGCTAGCGGGCGGCACAGATACGCAGTATTTT.